This T cell receptor beta chain was sequenced for a study of cytomegalovirus exposure and HLA in healthy donors. The study's findings and limits: That first-cohort TCR clusters tended to co-occur in the roughly 120 validation repertoires was found in a later analysis. In vitro testing confirmed a few CMV-associated chains as specific for CMV antigens.

The protocol was immunoSEQ multiplex PCR, while the TCRdb copy is restricted to in-frame clones and leaves out a portion. This table has about 56,000 clones, 85% to 95% appearing once. In regard to this clone: Its specificity is unknown.

Germline V gene data show CDR1 as MGHDK and CDR2 as SYGVNS. The CDR3 is 15 residues long. V was shortened by 10 bases and J by 2 bases, with 18 bases between the two germline ends. The V and J genes are TRBV25-1 and TRBJ2-1, with a tentative D call TRBD1 (5 bases). This clonotype was sampled from a woman under 30 in good health and CMV-seropositive. Specimen: PBMCs. The CDR3 loop reads CATTGRGWAYNEQFF. The DNA for the CDR3 is TGTGCCACCACTGGAAGGGGTTGGGCCTACAATGAGCAGTTCTTC. The full variable domain, its missing parts supplied by reference TRBV25-1 and TRBJ2-1, is EADIYQTPRYLVIGTGKKITLECSQTMGHDKMYWYQQDPGMELHLIHYSYGVNSTEKGDLSSESTVSRIRTEHFPLTLESARPSHTSQYLCATTGRGWAYNEQFFGPGTRLTVL.